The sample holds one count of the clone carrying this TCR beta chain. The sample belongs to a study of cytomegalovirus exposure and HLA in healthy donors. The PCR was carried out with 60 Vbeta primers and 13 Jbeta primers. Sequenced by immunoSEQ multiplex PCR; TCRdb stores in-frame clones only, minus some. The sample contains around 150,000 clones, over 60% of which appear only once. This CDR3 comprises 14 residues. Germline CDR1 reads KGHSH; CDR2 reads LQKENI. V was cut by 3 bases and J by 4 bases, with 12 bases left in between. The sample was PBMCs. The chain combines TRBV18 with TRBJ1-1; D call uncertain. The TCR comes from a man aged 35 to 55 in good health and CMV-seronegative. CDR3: CASSPSGLSTEAFF. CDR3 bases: TGTGCCAGCTCACCCTCGGGGTTATCCACTGAAGCTTTCTTT.